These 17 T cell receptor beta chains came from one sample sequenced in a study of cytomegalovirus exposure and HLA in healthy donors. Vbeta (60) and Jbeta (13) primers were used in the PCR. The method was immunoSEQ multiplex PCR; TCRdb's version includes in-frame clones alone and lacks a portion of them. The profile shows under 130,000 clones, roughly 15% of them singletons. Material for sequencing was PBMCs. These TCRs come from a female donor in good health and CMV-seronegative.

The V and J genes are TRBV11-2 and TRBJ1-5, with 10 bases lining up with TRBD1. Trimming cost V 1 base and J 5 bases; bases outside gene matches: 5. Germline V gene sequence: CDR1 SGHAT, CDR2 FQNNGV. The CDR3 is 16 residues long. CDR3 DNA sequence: TGTGCCAGCAGCTTAGTAGGACAGGGGGTCTATCAGCCCCAGCATTTT. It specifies CASSLVGQGVYQPQHF.

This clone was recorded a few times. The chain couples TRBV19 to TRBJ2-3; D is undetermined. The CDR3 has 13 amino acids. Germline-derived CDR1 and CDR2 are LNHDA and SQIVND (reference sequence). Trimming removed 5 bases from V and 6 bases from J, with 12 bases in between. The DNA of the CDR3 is TGTGCCAGTAGTCCGCCGGTATCGGATACGCAGTATTTT. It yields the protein CASSPPVSDTQYF.

DNA of the CDR3: TGCGCCAGCAGCCAAGCAACAGGGTACACTGAAGCTTTCTTT. It yields the protein CASSQATGYTEAFF. J is TRBJ1-1 and V is TRBV4-3; weak D call: TRBD1 (6 bases). The CDR3 has 14 amino acids. V dropped 1 base and J dropped 3 bases, with 9 bases sitting between them. In germline, CDR1 is LGHNA, CDR2 YSLEER.

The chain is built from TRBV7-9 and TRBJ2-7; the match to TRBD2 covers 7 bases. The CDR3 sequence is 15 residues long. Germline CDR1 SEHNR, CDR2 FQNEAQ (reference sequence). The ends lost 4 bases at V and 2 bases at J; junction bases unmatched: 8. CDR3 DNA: TGTGCCAGCAGCTCTCCTAGGGAGGGCCCCTACGAGCAGTACTTC. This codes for CASSSPREGPYEQYF.

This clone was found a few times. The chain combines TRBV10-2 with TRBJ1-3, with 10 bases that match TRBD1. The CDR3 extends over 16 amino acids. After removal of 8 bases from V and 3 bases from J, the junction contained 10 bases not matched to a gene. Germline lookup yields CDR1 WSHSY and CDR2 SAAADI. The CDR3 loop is CASGLTGGANGNTIYF. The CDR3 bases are TGCGCCAGCGGATTGACAGGGGGCGCAAATGGAAACACCATATATTTT.

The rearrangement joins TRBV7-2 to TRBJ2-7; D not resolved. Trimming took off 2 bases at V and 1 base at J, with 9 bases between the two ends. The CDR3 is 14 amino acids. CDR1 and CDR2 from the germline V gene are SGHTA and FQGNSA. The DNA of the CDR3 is TGTGCCAGCAGCTTAATGTCAGTTTCCTACGAGCAGTACTTC. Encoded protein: CASSLMSVSYEQYF.

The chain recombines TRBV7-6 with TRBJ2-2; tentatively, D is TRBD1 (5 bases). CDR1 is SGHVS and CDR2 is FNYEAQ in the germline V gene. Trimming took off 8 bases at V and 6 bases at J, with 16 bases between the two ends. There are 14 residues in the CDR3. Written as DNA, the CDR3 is TGTGCCAGCCGAACTGAATTAGGGGCCGGGGAGCTGTTTTTT. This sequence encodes CASRTELGAGELFF.

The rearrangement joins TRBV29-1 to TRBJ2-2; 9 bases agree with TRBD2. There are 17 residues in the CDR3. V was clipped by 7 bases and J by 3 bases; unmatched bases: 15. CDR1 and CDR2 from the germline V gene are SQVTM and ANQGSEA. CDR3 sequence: CSAGSPLAGEDTGELFF. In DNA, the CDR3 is TGCAGCGCAGGAAGCCCCTTAGCGGGAGAAGACACCGGGGAGCTGTTTTTT.

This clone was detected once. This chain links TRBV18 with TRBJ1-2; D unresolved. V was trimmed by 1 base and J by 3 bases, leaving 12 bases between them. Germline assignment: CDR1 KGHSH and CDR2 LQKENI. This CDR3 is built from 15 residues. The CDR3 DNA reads TGTGCCAGCTCACCACGGTTACAGTCGGACTATGGCTACACCTTC. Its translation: CASSPRLQSDYGYTF.

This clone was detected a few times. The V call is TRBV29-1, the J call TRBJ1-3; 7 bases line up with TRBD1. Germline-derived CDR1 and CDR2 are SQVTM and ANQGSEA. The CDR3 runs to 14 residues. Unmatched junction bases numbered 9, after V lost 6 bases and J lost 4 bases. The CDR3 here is CSVETGTSGNTIYF. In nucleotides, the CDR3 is TGCAGCGTGGAGACAGGGACAAGCGGAAACACCATATATTTT.

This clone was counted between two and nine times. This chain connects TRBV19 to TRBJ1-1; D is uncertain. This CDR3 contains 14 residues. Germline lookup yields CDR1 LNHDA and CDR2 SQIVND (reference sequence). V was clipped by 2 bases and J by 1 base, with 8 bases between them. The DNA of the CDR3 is TGTGCCAGTAGTATACGAGCAGGGAACACTGAAGCTTTCTTT. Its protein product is CASSIRAGNTEAFF. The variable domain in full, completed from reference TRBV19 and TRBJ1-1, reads DGGITQSPKYLFRKEGQNVTLSCEQNLNHDAMYWYRQDPGQGLRLIYYSQIVNDFQKGDIAEGYSVSREKKESFPLTVTSAQKNPTAFYLCASSIRAGNTEAFFGQGTRLTVV.

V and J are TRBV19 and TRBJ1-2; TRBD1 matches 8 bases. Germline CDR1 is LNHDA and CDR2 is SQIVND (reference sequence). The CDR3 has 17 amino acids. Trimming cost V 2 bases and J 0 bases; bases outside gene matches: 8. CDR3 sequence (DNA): TGTGCCAGTAGTATACTGGGAACAGGGGGAGCTAACTATGGCTACACCTTC. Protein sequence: CASSILGTGGANYGYTF.

DNA of the CDR3: TGCGCCAGCAGCCAAGATCCCCAGGGGGAAACAGATACGCAGTATTTT. Amino acid sequence: CASSQDPQGETDTQYF. The chain joins TRBV4-3 to TRBJ2-3; 7 bases agree with TRBD1. This CDR3 is 16 amino acids long. The germline V gene has CDR1 LGHNA and CDR2 YSLEER. V gave up 0 bases and J gave up 3 bases; unmatched junction bases: 6.

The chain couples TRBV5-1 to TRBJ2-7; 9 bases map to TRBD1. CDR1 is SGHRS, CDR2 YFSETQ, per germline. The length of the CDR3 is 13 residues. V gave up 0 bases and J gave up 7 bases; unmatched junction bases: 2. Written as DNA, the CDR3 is TGCGCCAGCAGCTTGGGACAGGGGGATGAGCAGTACTTC. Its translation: CASSLGQGDEQYF.

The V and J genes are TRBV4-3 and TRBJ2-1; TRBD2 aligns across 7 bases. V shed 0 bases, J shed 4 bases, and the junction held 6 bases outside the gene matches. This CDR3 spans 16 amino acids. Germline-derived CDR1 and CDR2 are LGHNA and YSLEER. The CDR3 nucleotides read TGCGCCAGCAGCCAAGACCGACTAGCTTCGTACAATGAGCAGTTCTTC. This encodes CASSQDRLASYNEQFF.

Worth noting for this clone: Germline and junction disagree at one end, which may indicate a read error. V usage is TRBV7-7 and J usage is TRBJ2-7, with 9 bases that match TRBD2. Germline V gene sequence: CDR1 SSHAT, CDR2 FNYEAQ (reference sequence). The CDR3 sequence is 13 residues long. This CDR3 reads CASSSSGMGEQYF. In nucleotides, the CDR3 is TGTGCTAGCAGTTCTAGCGGGATGGGTGAGCAGTACTTC.

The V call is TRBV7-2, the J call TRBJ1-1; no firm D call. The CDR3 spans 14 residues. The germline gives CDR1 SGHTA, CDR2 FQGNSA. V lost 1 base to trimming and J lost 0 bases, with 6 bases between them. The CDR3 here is CASSLVGMNTEAFF. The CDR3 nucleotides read TGTGCCAGCAGCTTAGTGGGCATGAACACTGAAGCTTTCTTT.